This record covers a single T cell receptor (beta chain). Antigen specificity is unknown. The source of the sample is a study of cytomegalovirus exposure and HLA in healthy donors. Looking at the study overall: From donors who were HLA-typed, an early data release held approximately 84 million unique TCRs. Notes on the study in general: Serostatus for CMV was the only available immune exposure information. TCR beta V segments were, for the most part, productive about 87% or about 30% of the time in an earlier analysis.

It was with 60 Vbeta and 13 Jbeta primers that the PCR ran. Sequenced by immunoSEQ multiplex PCR; TCRdb stores in-frame clones only, minus some. The repertoire has under 200,000 clones, about 80% of them found once; the top ten carry about 2.2%. The CDR3 is 18 amino acids. Between the trimmed V and J ends, which lost 2 bases and 0 bases, there was a span of 17 bases. Germline lookup yields CDR1 SGHDT and CDR2 YYEEEE. Sample: PBMCs. The rearrangement uses TRBV5-6 and TRBJ2-2; D may be TRBD2 (6 bases). This TCR came from a man aged 35 to 55 in good health and CMV-seronegative. CDR3 region: CASSFSGLELANTGELFF. Here the CDR3 DNA reads TGTGCCAGCAGCTTCTCGGGACTTGAACTGGCGAACACCGGGGAGCTGTTTTTT.